This TCR beta chain comes out of a study of blood T cell repertoires in COVID-19. Study context: Both acute and convalescent COVID-19 samples were obtained from the United States, Italy and Spain.

V was clipped by 2 bases and J by 5 bases; unmatched bases: 8. The CDR3 is 18 amino acids. Germline V gene lookup returns CDR1 SGHVS and CDR2 FQNEAQ. This clone has more than one count but fewer than ten. In the original analysis: Estimation of nucleated cell counts was performed using reference gene primer amplification. Using immunoSEQ multiplex PCR, the repertoire was profiled, and TCRdb retains in-frame clones only, with some absent. V, J and clone size derive from that table, while D and trimming were established from the DNA sequence. The sample lists 60,000 to 85,000 clones, roughly 90% occurring once.

The TCR was taken from a man in his fifties or sixties with active COVID-19. Sequenced input: peripheral blood. The genes are TRBV7-8 and TRBJ2-1; 14 bases fit TRBD2. In nucleotides, the CDR3 is TGTGCCAGCAGCTTAAGGACTAGCGGGGGGCCAGGGGACAATGAGCAGTTCTTC. Translated: CASSLRTSGGPGDNEQFF.